Listed below are T cell receptor beta chains from one sample, sequenced in a study of control samples from healthy donors and cancer patients. The table came from immunoSEQ multiplex PCR; TCRdb's copy has only in-frame clones and leaves some out. The sample carries approximately 130,000 clones, about 90% recorded once. Input material: blood. The receptors derive from a man aged 50 to 60 in good health. The CDR3 runs from the conserved cysteine through the conserved F or W. The order of the fields is CDR3 protein, V gene.

CAIRADRGNNYGYTF	TRBV10-3
CASSGGAAGGELFF	TRBV7-7
CASSQATSYEQYF	TRBV3-1/TRBV3-2
CASRGTSTDTQYF	TRBV12-3/TRBV12-4
CASSVEGEKLFF	TRBV9
CASSLQGSGSPLHF	TRBV5-4
CSVGAGTEETQYF	TRBV29-1
CASSKASMGSNQPQHF	TRBV21-1
CASSDRGRTNYGYTF	TRBV19
CASSLQGGQGAYEQYF	TRBV11-2
CASSIRPGQGILFTDTQYF	TRBV18
CASSGQGANYGYTF	TRBV9
CSVPPLSTVPNYGYTF	TRBV29-1
CASSFLDTEAFF	TRBV21-1
CASSIVGNQPQHF	TRBV19
CASSQQGAAEAFF	TRBV4-1
CATSVGDSQEQFF	TRBV24-1
CASSQASAGGDTGELFF	TRBV4-3
CASRPTSTYDNEQFF	TRBV13
CANAREINYEQYF	TRBV27
CASSGGLNGELFF	TRBV9
CASSDPSGVQETQYF	TRBV6-1
CASSPRGPNTGELFF	TRBV9
CASTDPGQDHEQYF	TRBV2
CASSEHGARFYGYTF	TRBV6-1
CASSPGLALAKNIQYF	TRBV5-1
CASSQGQLRGTEAFF	TRBV3-1/TRBV3-2
CASSPPVGTGGNTQYF	TRBV18
CASRTRGSNTGELFF	TRBV11-2
CAWNDGISGNTIYF	TRBV30
CASSVRNRQGAYNEQFF	TRBV9
CASSFGTGYSYEQYF	TRBV28
CASSLQGERGSQYF	TRBV7-2
CASSQDLNFWQYF	TRBV3-1/TRBV3-2
CASSPSTGELFF	TRBV5-6
CASSEVTAFF	TRBV2
CASSLASRESSGELFF	TRBV11-2
CASSPRQGRYGYTF	TRBV18
CASSFTDTQYF	TRBV7-9
CASSPGLRNTGELFF	TRBV9
CASSAGGSYGYTF	TRBV2